This T cell receptor beta chain was captured in a study of shared clonotypes between healthy human individuals. Findings and limits, study-wide: The sharing of 4% to 5.5% of naive CD4 clonotypes was seen across a handful of donors. Tissues were not sampled, only blood, and their repertoires likely differ.

Libraries were prepared by immunoSEQ multiplex PCR; TCRdb keeps only in-frame clonotypes and omits some of them. Here the sample spans around 1.5 million clones, 95% to 99% being singletons. CDR1 and CDR2 from the germline V gene are SSHAT and FNYEAQ (reference sequence). This CDR3 region has 16 residues. For this clone: The target antigen is unknown. A junction end diverges from the germline sequence, so it may reflect a read error.

Sequencing was performed on naive CD4+ T cells sorted from blood. Subset denoted: CD45RA+ positively selected. V usage is TRBV7-7 and J usage is TRBJ2-2; 7 nucleotides agree with TRBD2. This TCR was recovered from a man younger than 40 in good health. CDR3 loop: CASSPIGGSFAGELFF. The CDR3 nucleotides are TGTGCTAGCAGCCCCATCGGCGGGAGTTTTGCCGGGGAGCTGTTTTTT.